This T cell receptor beta chain stems from a study of OX40 agonist ivuxolimab in advanced cancers. Study context: Ivuxolimab doses were 0.01, 0.1, 0.3, 1.5, 3 or 10 mg/kg every 2 weeks.

Germline CDR1 and CDR2: SGHNT and YYREEE (reference sequence). V gave up 2 bases and J gave up 6 bases, with 13 bases separating them. The CDR3 is made up of 14 amino acids. Whole-study findings and limits: The study observed clonal expansion of CD4+ and CD8+ blood T cells by week 6 at 0.1 to 3.0 mg/kg.

Generated by immunoSEQ multiplex PCR, the TCRdb table keeps only in-frame clones and is missing some. The data hold 98,000 or so clones, with roughly four fifths observed a single time. As regards this clone: Its antigen is not identified.

The clonotype originates from an adult with an advanced solid tumor such as melanoma, head and neck, liver or kidney cancer. The V gene is TRBV5-4, the J gene TRBJ2-3, with D tentatively TRBD2 (5 bases). Sequenced here: CD4+ or CD8+ T cells sorted from blood, sampled in a trial of the OX40 agonist ivuxolimab. This CDR3 reads CASSFGPSSDTQYF. The CDR3 DNA is TGTGCCAGCAGCTTCGGCCCTAGCTCCGATACGCAGTATTTT.